The 4 T cell receptor beta chains in this list originate from one sample, sequenced in a study of T cells in Graves' hyperthyroidism and ophthalmopathy. The source material, RNA transcripts, was used to amplify TCR beta CDR3 regions. The HTBI primer set was used in a first-round RT-PCR of the TCR CDR3. TCRdb recomputed calls from the multiplex PCR reads with MiXCR, one row per CDR3 protein. The sample contains 250,000 to 300,000 distinct CDR3 sequences, roughly 19% of which appear only once. The source material was blood. These receptors were collected from a man in his forties or fifties with Graves' ophthalmopathy.

This clonotype has only a few counts. The gene calls are TRBV14 and TRBJ1-1; D unresolved. Germline CDR1 reads SGHDN; CDR2 reads FVKESK. The length of the CDR3 is 14 residues. The ends were cut back, 4 bases at V and 4 bases at J, with 13 bases in the middle. CDR3 DNA: TGTGCCAGCAGCCTTCAAAGGACGGGCACTGAAGCTTTCTTT. It is translated as CASSLQRTGTEAFF.

V and J are TRBV19 and TRBJ2-2; the D gene is possibly TRBD1 (5 bases). Trimming removed 8 bases from V and 6 bases from J, with 10 bases in between. The length of the CDR3 is 12 residues. The germline V gene encodes CDR1 LNHDA and CDR2 SQIVND (reference sequence). The CDR3 loop reads CASGRQSGELFF. In DNA, the CDR3 is TGTGCCAGTGGAAGACAGTCCGGGGAGCTGTTTTTT.

This chain joins TRBV5-1 and TRBJ2-3, with a tentative D call TRBD2 (5 bases). The length of the CDR3 is 13 residues. V lost 7 bases, J lost 7 bases, and 16 bases lay in between. Germline loops: CDR1 SGHRS, CDR2 YFSETQ. The CDR3 region is CASHDPGDNTQYF. As DNA, the CDR3 is TGCGCCAGCCACGATCCCGGGGATAATACGCAGTATTTT.

Turning to this clonotype: Just one base apart from a much larger clone, this may be a read error. The V gene is TRBV28, the J gene TRBJ2-3; 7 bases are shared with TRBD2. The CDR3 has 15 residues. Germline-derived CDR1 and CDR2 are MDHEN and SYDVKM. The CDR3 DNA follows: TGTGCCAGCAGCCACGGCAGCGGGAAGACAGATGCGCAGTATTTT. Amino acids: CASSHGSGKTDAQYF. Complete variable domain (other parts from reference TRBV28 and TRBJ2-3): DVKVTQSSRYLVKRTGEKVFLECVQDMDHENMFWYRQDPGLGLRLIYFSYDVKMKEKGDIPEGYSVSREKKERFSLILESASTNQTSMYLCASSHGSGKTDAQYFGPGTRLTVL.